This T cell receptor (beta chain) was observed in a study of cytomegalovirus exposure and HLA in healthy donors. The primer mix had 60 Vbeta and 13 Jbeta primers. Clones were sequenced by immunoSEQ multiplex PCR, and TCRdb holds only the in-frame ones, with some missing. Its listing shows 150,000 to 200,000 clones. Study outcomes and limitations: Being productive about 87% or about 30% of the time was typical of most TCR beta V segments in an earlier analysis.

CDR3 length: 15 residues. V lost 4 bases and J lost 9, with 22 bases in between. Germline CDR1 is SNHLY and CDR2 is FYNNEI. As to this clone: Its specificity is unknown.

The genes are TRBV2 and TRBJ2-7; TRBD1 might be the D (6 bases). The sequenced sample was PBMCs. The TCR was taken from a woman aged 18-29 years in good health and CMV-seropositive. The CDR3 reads CASSVTRDTRGGQYF. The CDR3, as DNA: TGTGCCAGCAGTGTTACCCGGGACACGAGAGGTGGGCAGTACTTC. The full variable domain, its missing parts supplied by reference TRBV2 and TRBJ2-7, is EPEVTQTPSHQVTQMGQEVILRCVPISNHLYFYWYRQILGQKVEFLVSFYNNEISEKSEIFDDQFSVERPDGSNFTLKIRSTKLEDSAMYFCASSVTRDTRGGQYFGPGTRLTVT.